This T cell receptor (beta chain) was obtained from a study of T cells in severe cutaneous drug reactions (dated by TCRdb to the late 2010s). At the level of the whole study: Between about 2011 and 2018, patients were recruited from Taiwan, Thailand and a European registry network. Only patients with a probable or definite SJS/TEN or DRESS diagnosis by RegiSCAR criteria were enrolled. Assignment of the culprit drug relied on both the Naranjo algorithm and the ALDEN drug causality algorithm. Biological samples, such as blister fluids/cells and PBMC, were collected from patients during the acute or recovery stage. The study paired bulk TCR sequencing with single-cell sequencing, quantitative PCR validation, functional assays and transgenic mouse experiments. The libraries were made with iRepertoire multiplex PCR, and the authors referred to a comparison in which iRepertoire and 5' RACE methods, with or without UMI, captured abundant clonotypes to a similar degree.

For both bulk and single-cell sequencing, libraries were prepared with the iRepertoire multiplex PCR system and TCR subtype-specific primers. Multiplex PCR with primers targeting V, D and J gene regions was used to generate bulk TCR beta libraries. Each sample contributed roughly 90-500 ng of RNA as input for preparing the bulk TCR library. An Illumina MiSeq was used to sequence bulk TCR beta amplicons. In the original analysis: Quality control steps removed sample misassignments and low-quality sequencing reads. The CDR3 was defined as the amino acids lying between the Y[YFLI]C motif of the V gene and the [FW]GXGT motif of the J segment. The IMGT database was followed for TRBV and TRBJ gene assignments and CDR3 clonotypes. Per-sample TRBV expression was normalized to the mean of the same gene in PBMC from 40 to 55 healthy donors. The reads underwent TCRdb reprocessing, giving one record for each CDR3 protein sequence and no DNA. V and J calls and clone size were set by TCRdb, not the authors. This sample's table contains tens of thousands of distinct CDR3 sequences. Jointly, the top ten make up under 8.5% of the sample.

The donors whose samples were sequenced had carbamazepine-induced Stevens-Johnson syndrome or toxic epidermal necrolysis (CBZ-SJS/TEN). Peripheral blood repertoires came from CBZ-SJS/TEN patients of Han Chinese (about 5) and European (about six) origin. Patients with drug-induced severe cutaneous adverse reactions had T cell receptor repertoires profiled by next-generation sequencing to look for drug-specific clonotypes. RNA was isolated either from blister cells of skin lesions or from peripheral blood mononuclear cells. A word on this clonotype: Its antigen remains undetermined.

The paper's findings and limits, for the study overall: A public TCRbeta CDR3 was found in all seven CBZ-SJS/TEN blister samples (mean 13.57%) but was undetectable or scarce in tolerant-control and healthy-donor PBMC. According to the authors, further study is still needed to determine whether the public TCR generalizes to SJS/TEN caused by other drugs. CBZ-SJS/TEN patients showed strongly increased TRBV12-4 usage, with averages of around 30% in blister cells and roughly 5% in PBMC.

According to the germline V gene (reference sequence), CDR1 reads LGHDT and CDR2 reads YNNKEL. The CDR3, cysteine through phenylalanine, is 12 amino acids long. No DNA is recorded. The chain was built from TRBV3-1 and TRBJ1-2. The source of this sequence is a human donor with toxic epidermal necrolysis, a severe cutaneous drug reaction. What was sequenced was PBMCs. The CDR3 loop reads CASSPGLYGYTF.